This is a list of T cell receptor beta chains from one sample in a study of blood T cell repertoires in COVID-19. Profiled with immunoSEQ multiplex PCR; TCRdb holds only in-frame clones, not every one. Among around 450,000 clones listed, 87% were seen once. Input material: PBMCs or T cells enriched from blood (not recorded which). The receptors stem from a woman between 18 and 29 years old who had recovered from COVID-19. Each CDR3 is given with its conserved first and last residue. A D gene is named only where the DNA matches it firmly. Expanded clones are given a class, and other clones once, few, many or no size at all.

clone size: once
V gene: TRBV14
J gene: TRBJ2-2
D gene: .
CDR3 DNA: TGTGCCAGCAGCCTATACGGGGAGCTGTTTTTT
CDR3 protein: CASSLYGELFF

clone size: .
V gene: TRBV5-1
J gene: TRBJ1-1
D gene: .
CDR3 DNA: TGCGCCAGCAGCTTGTCGGGGGGAGCCACTGAAGCTTTCTTT
CDR3 protein: CASSLSGGATEAFF

clone size: .
V gene: TRBV5-4
J gene: TRBJ2-1
D gene: TRBD1
CDR3 DNA: TGTGCCAGCAGCGGGGGACAGGGGTACAATGAGCAGTTCTTC
CDR3 protein: CASSGGQGYNEQFF

clone size: .
V gene: TRBV19
J gene: TRBJ1-6
D gene: .
CDR3 DNA: TGTGCCAGTAGTATGTACAGGGCTAATTCACCCCTCCACTTT
CDR3 protein: CASSMYRANSPLHF

clone size: .
V gene: TRBV9
J gene: TRBJ2-7
D gene: .
CDR3 DNA: TGTGCCAGCAGCGTAGGCAGTACCTACGAGCAGTACTTC
CDR3 protein: CASSVGSTYEQYF

clone size: .
V gene: TRBV3-1/TRBV3-2
J gene: TRBJ2-7
D gene: .
CDR3 DNA: TGTGCCAGCAGCCCCCCACACGAACCGGGACACTCCTACGAGCAGTACTTC
CDR3 protein: CASSPPHEPGHSYEQYF

clone size: .
V gene: TRBV1
J gene: TRBJ1-3
D gene: .
CDR3 DNA: TGCACCAGCAGCCAAGATTGGCAGGATGGAAACACCATATATTTT
CDR3 protein: CTSSQDWQDGNTIYF

clone size: .
V gene: TRBV27
J gene: TRBJ1-4
D gene: .
CDR3 DNA: TGTGCCAGCACTACGGGGGGGAACGAAAAACTGTTTTTT
CDR3 protein: CASTTGGNEKLFF

clone size: .
V gene: TRBV10-2
J gene: TRBJ2-5
D gene: TRBD2
CDR3 DNA: TGCGCCAGCAGTCAGCGGGGGGGCCTAATTAGAGAGACCCAGTACTTC
CDR3 protein: CASSQRGGLIRETQYF

clone size: .
V gene: TRBV5-1
J gene: TRBJ2-7
D gene: .
CDR3 DNA: TGCGCCAGCAGCTTGTATTTAGGGACTCCGTACGAGCAGTACTTC
CDR3 protein: CASSLYLGTPYEQYF

clone size: .
V gene: TRBV27
J gene: TRBJ2-7
D gene: .
CDR3 DNA: TGTGCCACCGGAATGGGGGCCGAGCAGTACTTC
CDR3 protein: CATGMGAEQYF

clone size: .
V gene: TRBV5-6
J gene: TRBJ2-7
D gene: .
CDR3 DNA: TGTGCCAGCAGCTTGGGGGGGCCCCTCTACGAGCAGTACTTC
CDR3 protein: CASSLGGPLYEQYF

clone size: .
V gene: TRBV5-5
J gene: TRBJ1-1
D gene: .
CDR3 DNA: TGTGCCAGCAGCTTGGGACAGGAGTTCGCTGAAGCTTTCTTT
CDR3 protein: CASSLGQEFAEAFF

clone size: .
V gene: TRBV2
J gene: TRBJ1-4
D gene: TRBD1
CDR3 DNA: TGTGCCAGCAGCGACGACAGGGGGCGGCCTCAGGGGGGAAAACTGTTTTTT
CDR3 protein: CASSDDRGRPQGGKLFF

clone size: .
V gene: TRBV5-4
J gene: TRBJ2-3
D gene: TRBD2
CDR3 DNA: TGTGCCAGCAGCTTGGCGGGACTATCCACAGATACGCAGTATTTT
CDR3 protein: CASSLAGLSTDTQYF

clone size: .
V gene: TRBV5-4
J gene: TRBJ2-7
D gene: .
CDR3 DNA: TGTGCCAGCAGCGAGGGACCGGGAGTTTTCTACGAGCAGTACTTC
CDR3 protein: CASSEGPGVFYEQYF

clone size: .
V gene: TRBV3-1/TRBV3-2
J gene: TRBJ2-5
D gene: TRBD2
CDR3 DNA: TGTGCCAGCAGCCCCGCACTAGCGGGGGGCCAAGAGACCCAGTACTTC
CDR3 protein: CASSPALAGGQETQYF

clone size: .
V gene: TRBV19
J gene: TRBJ1-5
D gene: TRBD1
CDR3 DNA: TGTGCCAGTAGTGGGGACAGCACGGAAGGCAATCAGCCCCAGCATTTT
CDR3 protein: CASSGDSTEGNQPQHF

clone size: .
V gene: TRBV5-5
J gene: TRBJ2-5
D gene: TRBD2
CDR3 DNA: TGTGCCAGCAGCTTGGTGGGGCTAGCGGGGGGGATGCAGACCCAGTACTTC
CDR3 protein: CASSLVGLAGGMQTQYF

clone size: .
V gene: TRBV6-6
J gene: TRBJ1-5
D gene: .
CDR3 DNA: TGTGCCAGCACCACTGGGGGGTTTGGGAATCAGCCCCAGCATTTT
CDR3 protein: CASTTGGFGNQPQHF

clone size: .
V gene: TRBV30
J gene: TRBJ2-7
D gene: TRBD1
CDR3 DNA: TGTGCCTGGAGGGCCAGGGGGTCCTACGAGCAGTACTTC
CDR3 protein: CAWRARGSYEQYF

clone size: .
V gene: TRBV3-1/TRBV3-2
J gene: TRBJ2-3
D gene: .
CDR3 DNA: TGTGCCAGCAGTCCCGACCTGCTCGAGGGCAGTAGCACAGATACGCAGTATTTT
CDR3 protein: CASSPDLLEGSSTDTQYF

clone size: .
V gene: TRBV2
J gene: TRBJ2-3
D gene: .
CDR3 DNA: TGTGCCAGCAGTGCAAGCACAGATACGCAGTATTTT
CDR3 protein: CASSASTDTQYF

clone size: once
V gene: TRBV18
J gene: TRBJ1-3
D gene: TRBD1
CDR3 DNA: TGTGCCAGCTCCCCGTTGACAGGGCCCGGAAACACCATATATTTT
CDR3 protein: CASSPLTGPGNTIYF

clone size: .
V gene: TRBV5-1
J gene: TRBJ2-5
D gene: TRBD2
CDR3 DNA: TGCGCCAGCAGCTTTAGGACTAGCGGGGGGGAAGAGACCCAGTACTTC
CDR3 protein: CASSFRTSGGEETQYF

clone size: .
V gene: TRBV5-4
J gene: TRBJ1-4
D gene: TRBD1
CDR3 DNA: TGTGCCAGCGGTGGGACAGGGGATGAAAAACTGTTTTTT
CDR3 protein: CASGGTGDEKLFF

clone size: .
V gene: TRBV10-3
J gene: TRBJ2-5
D gene: .
CDR3 DNA: TGTGCCATCAGTGAGTCAAGGGGCTTCCAAGAGACCCAGTACTTC
CDR3 protein: CAISESRGFQETQYF

clone size: .
V gene: TRBV6-5
J gene: TRBJ2-4
D gene: .
CDR3 DNA: TGTGCCAGCTCGATCCTGGAGGGTGGAAACATTCAGTACTTC
CDR3 protein: CASSILEGGNIQYF

clone size: .
V gene: TRBV7-3
J gene: TRBJ2-2
D gene: .
CDR3 DNA: TGTGCCAGCAGCTCGGGACAAAACACCGGGGAGCTGTTTTTT
CDR3 protein: CASSSGQNTGELFF

clone size: few
V gene: TRBV3-1/TRBV3-2
J gene: TRBJ1-6
D gene: .
CDR3 DNA: TGTGCCAGCAGCCCCCGGATGGGGGGCTATAATTCACCCCTCCACTTT
CDR3 protein: CASSPRMGGYNSPLHF